The 11 T cell receptor beta chains in this list originate from one sample, sequenced in a study of blood T cell repertoires in COVID-19. Repertoires were generated with immunoSEQ multiplex PCR, while TCRdb's copy carries only in-frame clones and drops some. The sample has 200,000 or so clones, 80% to 85% seen once; the top ten hold approximately 7.6%. Material: PBMCs or T cells enriched from blood (not recorded which). The source of these receptors is a man aged 35 to 55 who had recovered from COVID-19.

The chain recombines TRBV5-5 with TRBJ1-4, with D tentatively TRBD1 (6 bases). CDR1 SGHKS and CDR2 YYEKEE come from the germline V gene (reference sequence). The CDR3 runs 14 residues. Deletions cut 3 bases from V and 8 bases from J, with 14 bases between. The CDR3 DNA reads as TGTGCCAGCAGCTCCCTCCCGGACAGCGAAAAACTGTTTTTT. Its protein is CASSSLPDSEKLFF.

The chain links TRBV4-3 to TRBJ1-1; 9 bases agree with TRBD1. Germline CDR1 is LGHNA and CDR2 is YSLEER. The CDR3 consists of 15 residues. After removal of 5 bases from V and 7 bases from J, the junction contained 11 bases not matched to a gene. CDR3 amino acids: CASSNRGQGGDEAFF. The DNA for the CDR3 is TGCGCCAGCAGCAACCGGGGACAGGGTGGTGATGAAGCTTTCTTT.

The rearrangement joins TRBV5-1 to TRBJ2-1, with 8 bases fitting TRBD2. CDR3 length: 16 amino acids. CDR1 and CDR2 from the germline V gene are SGHRS and YFSETQ. J lost 4 bases, V lost 4 bases, and 10 bases had no gene match. The CDR3 region is CASSPIPGGRYNEQFF. The DNA for the CDR3 is TGCGCCAGCAGCCCCATCCCGGGGGGGCGTTACAATGAGCAGTTCTTC.

The chain carries TRBV19 and TRBJ1-3, with TRBD1 as a possible D gene (6 bases). Germline loops: CDR1 LNHDA, CDR2 SQIVND (reference sequence). The CDR3 extends over 14 amino acids. V was trimmed by 6 bases and J by 4 bases, leaving 13 bases between them. In nucleotides, the CDR3 is TGTGCCAGTAGCGCCGGGACATCCGGAAACACCATATATTTT. This codes for CASSAGTSGNTIYF. The full variable domain, its missing parts supplied by reference TRBV19 and TRBJ1-3, is DGGITQSPKYLFRKEGQNVTLSCEQNLNHDAMYWYRQDPGQGLRLIYYSQIVNDFQKGDIAEGYSVSREKKESFPLTVTSAQKNPTAFYLCASSAGTSGNTIYFGEGSWLTVV.

V and J are TRBV5-1 and TRBJ1-2; a possible D gene is TRBD1 (5 bases). Germline CDR1 reads SGHRS; CDR2 reads YFSETQ. Trimming stripped 0 bases from V and 5 bases from J, with 17 bases between. The CDR3 totals 16 residues. Here the CDR3 DNA reads TGCGCCAGCAGCTTGGGCGGACAAGCGATGGATTATGGCTACACCTTC. Translated, it gives CASSLGGQAMDYGYTF.

The rearrangement links TRBV7-2 to TRBJ1-2; a weak D match, TRBD1 (5 bases). V lost 5 bases and J lost 6, with 10 bases in between. This CDR3 is built from 12 residues. Germline CDR1 and CDR2: SGHTA and FQGNSA. The CDR3 nucleotides are TGTGCCAGCAGCCAATCCAGGGATGGCTACACCTTC. Protein sequence: CASSQSRDGYTF.

On this clone itself: Other DNA sequences in this sample translate to the same CDR3. The J gene is TRBJ1-1, the V gene TRBV18, with 11 nucleotides matching TRBD1. The CDR3 covers 14 residues. Germline CDR1 reads KGHSH; CDR2 reads LQKENI. Losses at the gene ends were 6 bases for V and 1 base for J; bases not matched to a gene: 1. The DNA of the CDR3 is TGTGCCAGCTCCGGGACAGGGGGGAACACTGAAGCTTTCTTT. Amino acid sequence: CASSGTGGNTEAFF.

The chain carries TRBV10-3 and TRBJ1-5; D gene ambiguous. The CDR3 consists of 13 residues. V lost 0 bases, J lost 6 bases, and 6 bases lay in between. Germline values: CDR1 ENHRY, CDR2 SYGVKD. The CDR3 reads CAISESLGQPQHF. CDR3 DNA sequence: TGTGCCATCAGTGAGTCGCTAGGTCAGCCCCAGCATTTT.

The rearrangement links TRBV30 to TRBJ1-4, with 8 bases lining up with TRBD1. CDR1 is GTSNPN, CDR2 SVGIG, per germline (reference sequence). J lost 5 bases, V lost 0 bases, and 5 bases had no gene match. The CDR3 contains 15 residues. CDR3 in amino acids: CAWSVTGGRNEKLFF. The CDR3, as DNA: TGTGCCTGGAGTGTTACAGGGGGACGAAATGAAAAACTGTTTTTT.

The rearrangement joins TRBV9 to TRBJ2-1, with 10 bases that match TRBD2. The trim removed 0 bases at V and 4 bases at J, leaving 1 base unmatched. The CDR3 length is 15 residues. Germline values: CDR1 SGDLS, CDR2 YYNGEE. The chain's CDR3 is CASSVEAGGYNEQFF. CDR3 coding DNA: TGTGCCAGCAGCGTAGAAGCGGGAGGGTACAATGAGCAGTTCTTC.

The chain employs TRBV7-9 and TRBJ1-2; 7 bases are a match to TRBD1. Germline CDR1 reads SEHNR; CDR2 reads FQNEAQ (reference sequence). The CDR3 extends over 16 amino acids. V trimming: 5 bases; J trimming: 8 bases; junction bases outside the gene matches: 17. CDR3 sequence reads: CASSQRTVQGVFGYTF. The CDR3 nucleotides read TGTGCCAGCAGCCAACGCACGGTCCAGGGGGTGTTCGGCTACACCTTC. Combining the CDR3 with reference TRBV7-9 and TRBJ1-2 gives the whole variable domain DTGVSQNPRHKITKRGQNVTFRCDPISEHNRLYWYRQTLGQGPEFLTYFQNEAQLEKSRLLSDRFSAERPKGSFSTLEIQRTEQGDSAMYLCASSQRTVQGVFGYTFGSGTRLTVV.